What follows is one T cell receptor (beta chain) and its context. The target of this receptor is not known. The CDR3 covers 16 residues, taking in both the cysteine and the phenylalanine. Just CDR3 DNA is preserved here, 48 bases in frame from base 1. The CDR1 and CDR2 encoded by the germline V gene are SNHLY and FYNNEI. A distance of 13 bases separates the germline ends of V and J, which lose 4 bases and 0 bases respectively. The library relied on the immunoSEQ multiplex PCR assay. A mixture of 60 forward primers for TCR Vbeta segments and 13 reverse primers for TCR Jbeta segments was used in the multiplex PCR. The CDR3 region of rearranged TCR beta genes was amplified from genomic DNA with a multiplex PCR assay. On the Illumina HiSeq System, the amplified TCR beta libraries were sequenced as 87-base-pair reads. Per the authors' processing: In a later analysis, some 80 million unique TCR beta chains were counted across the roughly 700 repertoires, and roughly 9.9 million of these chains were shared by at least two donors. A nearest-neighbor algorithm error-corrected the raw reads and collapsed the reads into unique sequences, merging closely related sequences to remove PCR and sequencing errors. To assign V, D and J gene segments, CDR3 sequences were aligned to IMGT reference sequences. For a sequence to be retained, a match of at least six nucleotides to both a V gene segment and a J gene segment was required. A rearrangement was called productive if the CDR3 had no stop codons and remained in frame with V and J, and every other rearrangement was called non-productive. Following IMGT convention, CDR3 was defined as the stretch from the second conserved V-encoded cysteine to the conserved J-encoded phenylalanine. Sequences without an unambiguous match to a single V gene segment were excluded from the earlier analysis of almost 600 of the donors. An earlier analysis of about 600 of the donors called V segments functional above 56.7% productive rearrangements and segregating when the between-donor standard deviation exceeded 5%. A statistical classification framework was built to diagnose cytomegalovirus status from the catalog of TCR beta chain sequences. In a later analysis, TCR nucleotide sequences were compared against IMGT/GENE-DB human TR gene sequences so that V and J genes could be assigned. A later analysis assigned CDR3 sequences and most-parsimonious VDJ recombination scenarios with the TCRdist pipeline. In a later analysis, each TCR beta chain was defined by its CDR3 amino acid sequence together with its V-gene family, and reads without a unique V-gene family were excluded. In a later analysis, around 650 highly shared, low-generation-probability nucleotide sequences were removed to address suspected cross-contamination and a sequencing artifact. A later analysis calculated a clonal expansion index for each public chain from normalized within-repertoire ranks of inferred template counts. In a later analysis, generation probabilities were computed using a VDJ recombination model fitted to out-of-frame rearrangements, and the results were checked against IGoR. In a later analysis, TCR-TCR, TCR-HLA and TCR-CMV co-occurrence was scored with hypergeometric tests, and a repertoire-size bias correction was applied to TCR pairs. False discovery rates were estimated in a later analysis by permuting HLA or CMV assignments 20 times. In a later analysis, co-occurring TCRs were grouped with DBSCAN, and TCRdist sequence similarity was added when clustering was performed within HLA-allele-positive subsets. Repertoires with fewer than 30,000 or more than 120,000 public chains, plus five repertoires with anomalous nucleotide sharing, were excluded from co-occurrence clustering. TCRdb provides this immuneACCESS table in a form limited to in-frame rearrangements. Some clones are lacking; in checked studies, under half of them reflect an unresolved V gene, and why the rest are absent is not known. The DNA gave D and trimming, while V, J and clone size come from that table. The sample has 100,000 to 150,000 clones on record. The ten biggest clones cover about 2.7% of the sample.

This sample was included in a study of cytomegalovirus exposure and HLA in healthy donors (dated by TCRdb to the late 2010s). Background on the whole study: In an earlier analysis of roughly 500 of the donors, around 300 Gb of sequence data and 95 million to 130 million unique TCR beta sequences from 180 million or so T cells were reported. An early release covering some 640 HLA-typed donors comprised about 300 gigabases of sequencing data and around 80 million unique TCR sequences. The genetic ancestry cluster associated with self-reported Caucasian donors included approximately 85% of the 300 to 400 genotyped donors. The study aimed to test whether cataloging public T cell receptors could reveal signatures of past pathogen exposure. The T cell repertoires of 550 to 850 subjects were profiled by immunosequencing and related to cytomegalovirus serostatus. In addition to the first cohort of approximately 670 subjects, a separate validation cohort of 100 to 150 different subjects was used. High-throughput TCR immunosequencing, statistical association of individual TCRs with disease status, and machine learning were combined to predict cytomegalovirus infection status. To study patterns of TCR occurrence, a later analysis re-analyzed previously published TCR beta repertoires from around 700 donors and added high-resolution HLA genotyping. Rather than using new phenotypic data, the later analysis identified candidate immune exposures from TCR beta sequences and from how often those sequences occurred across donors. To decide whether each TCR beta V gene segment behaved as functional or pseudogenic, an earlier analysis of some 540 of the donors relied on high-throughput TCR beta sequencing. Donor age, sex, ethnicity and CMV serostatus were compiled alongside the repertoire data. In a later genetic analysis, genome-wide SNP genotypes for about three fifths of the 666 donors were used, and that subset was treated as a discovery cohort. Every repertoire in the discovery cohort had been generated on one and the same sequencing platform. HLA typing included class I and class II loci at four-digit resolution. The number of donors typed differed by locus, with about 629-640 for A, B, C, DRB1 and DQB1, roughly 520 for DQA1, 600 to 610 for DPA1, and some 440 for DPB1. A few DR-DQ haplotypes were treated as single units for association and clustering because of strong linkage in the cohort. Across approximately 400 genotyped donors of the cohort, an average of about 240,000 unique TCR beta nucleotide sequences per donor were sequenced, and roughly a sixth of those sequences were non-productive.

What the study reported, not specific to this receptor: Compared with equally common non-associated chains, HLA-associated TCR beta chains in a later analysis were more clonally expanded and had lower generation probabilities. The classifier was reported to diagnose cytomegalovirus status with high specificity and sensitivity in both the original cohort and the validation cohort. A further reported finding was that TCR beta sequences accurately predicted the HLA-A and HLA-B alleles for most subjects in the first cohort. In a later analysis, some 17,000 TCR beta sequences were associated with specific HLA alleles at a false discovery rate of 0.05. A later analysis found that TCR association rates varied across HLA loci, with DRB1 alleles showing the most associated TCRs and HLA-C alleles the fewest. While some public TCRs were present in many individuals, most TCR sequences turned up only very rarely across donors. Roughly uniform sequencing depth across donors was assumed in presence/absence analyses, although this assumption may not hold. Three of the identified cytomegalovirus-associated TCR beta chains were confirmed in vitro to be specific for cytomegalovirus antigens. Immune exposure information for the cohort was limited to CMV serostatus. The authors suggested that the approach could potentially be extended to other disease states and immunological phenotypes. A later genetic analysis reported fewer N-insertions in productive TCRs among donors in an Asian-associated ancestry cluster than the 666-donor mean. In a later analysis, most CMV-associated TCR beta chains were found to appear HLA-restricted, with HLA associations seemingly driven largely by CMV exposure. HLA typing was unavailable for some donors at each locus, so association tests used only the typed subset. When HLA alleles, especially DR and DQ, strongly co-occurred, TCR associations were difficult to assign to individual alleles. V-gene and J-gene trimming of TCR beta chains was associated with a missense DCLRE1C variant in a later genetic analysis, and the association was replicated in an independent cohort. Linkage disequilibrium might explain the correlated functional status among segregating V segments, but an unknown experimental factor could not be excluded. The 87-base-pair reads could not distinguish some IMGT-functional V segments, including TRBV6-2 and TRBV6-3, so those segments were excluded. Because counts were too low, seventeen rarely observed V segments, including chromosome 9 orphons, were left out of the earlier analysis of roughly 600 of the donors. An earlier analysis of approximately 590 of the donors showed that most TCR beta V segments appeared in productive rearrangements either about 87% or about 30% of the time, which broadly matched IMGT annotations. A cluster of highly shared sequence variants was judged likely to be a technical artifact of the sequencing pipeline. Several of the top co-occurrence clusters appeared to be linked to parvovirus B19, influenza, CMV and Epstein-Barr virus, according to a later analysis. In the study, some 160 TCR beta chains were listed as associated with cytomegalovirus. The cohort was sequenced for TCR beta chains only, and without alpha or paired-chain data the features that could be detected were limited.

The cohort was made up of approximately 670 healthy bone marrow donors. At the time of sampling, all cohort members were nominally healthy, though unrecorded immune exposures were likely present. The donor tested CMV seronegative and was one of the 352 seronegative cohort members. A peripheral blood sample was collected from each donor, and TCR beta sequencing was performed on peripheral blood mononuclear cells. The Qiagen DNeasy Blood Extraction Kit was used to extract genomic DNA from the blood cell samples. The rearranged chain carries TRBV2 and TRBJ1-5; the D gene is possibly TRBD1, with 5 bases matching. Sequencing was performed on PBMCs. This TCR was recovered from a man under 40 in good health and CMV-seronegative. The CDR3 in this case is CASSGGQTHSNQPQHF. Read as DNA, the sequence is TGTGCCAGCAGTGGGGGCCAGACCCATAGCAATCAGCCCCAGCATTTT.